The clone carrying this TCR beta chain has only a few counts. What it binds is unknown. Sequencing used immunoSEQ multiplex PCR; TCRdb keeps in-frame clones, though not all of them. The top ten clones hold around 6.9% of a sample with 120,000 to 150,000 clones, 91% of them seen once. The data originate from a study of T cell responses to AZD1222 COVID-19 vaccine. Overall study results and limits: Along spike, vaccine-associated CD4 TCRs were found throughout, with dominance at 160-218 and 743-854. Seropositivity was recorded at baseline in only 6 or 7 AZD1222 recipients. Two AZD1222 administrations were followed by greater Spike-specific TCR breadth and depth. White British people made up most donors, females outnumbered males, and clonal diversity was possibly underestimated.

Per germline, CDR1 DFQATT and CDR2 SNEGSKA (reference sequence). CDR3 length equals 11 residues. V was pared by 6 bases and J by 4 bases, with 10 bases between. The starting material was peripheral blood, obtained 28 days after the second dose of the MenACWY control vaccine. This receptor was obtained from an adult who received the MenACWY meningococcal vaccine as a control. V and J are TRBV20-1 and TRBJ2-7; D not resolved. CDR3 in amino acids: CSASEEYEQYF. In DNA form, the CDR3 reads TGCAGTGCCAGCGAGGAGTACGAGCAGTACTTC.